The next 6 T cell receptor beta chains were all read from a single sample in a study of technical replicates of blood from several donors. Assay: immunoSEQ multiplex PCR; the TCRdb copy retains only in-frame clones and omits some. The table shows some 56,000 clones, with about 94% occurring only once. Sequenced: PBMCs. These receptors were collected from a human donor in good health. Some clones in this sample may be carry-over from other donors' samples.

The J gene is TRBJ2-7, the V gene TRBV29-1; 10 bases line up with TRBD1. The length of the CDR3 is 13 residues. The trim removed 6 bases at V and 6 bases at J, leaving 8 bases unmatched. In germline, CDR1 is SQVTM, CDR2 ANQGSEA. CDR3 amino acids: CSVNVGTGVEQYF. For the CDR3, the DNA is TGCAGCGTGAACGTGGGGACAGGGGTCGAGCAGTACTTC.

The genes are TRBV2 and TRBJ1-2, with 11 bases aligning to TRBD1. V lost 4 bases and J lost 1; bases outside the gene matches: 5. CDR3 length: 16 residues. Germline V gives CDR1 SNHLY, CDR2 FYNNEI. The CDR3 sequence: CASSGRDRGDNYGYTF. DNA for the CDR3: TGTGCCAGCAGTGGCCGGGACAGGGGGGATAACTATGGCTACACCTTC.

The V and J genes are TRBV13 and TRBJ2-2; maybe TRBD2 (7 bases). Trimming removed 5 bases at V and 4 bases at J, with 14 bases between. The CDR3 has 15 residues. CDR1 and CDR2 from the germline V gene are PRHDT and FYEKMQ (reference sequence). CDR3 in DNA: TGTGCCAGCAGCGACGGGGGGCGGGGCACCGGGGAGCTGTTTTTT. Its translation is CASSDGGRGTGELFF.

The chain couples TRBV18 to TRBJ2-5; D gene ambiguous. From germline, CDR1 is KGHSH and CDR2 LQKENI. Between the trimmed V and J ends, which lost 0 bases and 5 bases, there was a span of 7 bases. The CDR3 is made up of 13 amino acids. CDR3 loop: CASSPPRRETQYF. CDR3 nucleotides: TGTGCCAGCTCACCACCGCGGCGGGAGACCCAGTACTTC.

The chain links TRBV14 to TRBJ1-6; D unclear. Germline V lookup: CDR1 SGHDN, CDR2 FVKESK. Trimming shortened V by 0 bases and J by 8 bases, and 17 bases separated the two germline ends. CDR3 size: 17 residues. CDR3 protein: CASSQEGSRGWDSPLHF. CDR3 DNA sequence: TGTGCCAGCAGCCAAGAAGGTTCAAGAGGGTGGGATTCACCCCTCCACTTT.

The chain recombines TRBV6-1 with TRBJ2-6; perhaps TRBD1 as D (6 bases). Germline loops: CDR1 MNHNS, CDR2 SASEGT. Deletions cut 0 bases from V and 0 bases from J, with 6 bases between. This CDR3 is 16 amino acids long. For the CDR3, the DNA is TGTGCCAGCAGTGAAGCGGACAGCTCTGGGGCCAACGTCCTGACTTTC. Amino acids: CASSEADSSGANVLTF.